These T cell receptor beta chains were read from a single sample in a study of T cell responses to AZD1222 COVID-19 vaccine. Generated by immunoSEQ multiplex PCR, the TCRdb table keeps only in-frame clones and is missing some. The sample contains roughly 120,000 clones, over 75% of which appear only once. Source: peripheral blood, taken on day 0 of AZD1222 vaccination. The receptor source for this set is an adult in good health. The CDR3 runs from the conserved cysteine through the conserved F or W. Each record gives: V gene, J gene, clone size, D gene, CDR3 protein, CDR3 DNA. D genes are given only for firm matches. Size values are once, few and many counts, or a class for expanded clones, and some rows have none.

v_gene: TRBV7-2; j_gene: TRBJ1-2; abundance: .; d_gene: .; CDR3aa: CASSTSKGTSNYGYTF; CDR3nt: TGTGCCAGCAGCACCAGTAAGGGGACATCTAACTATGGCTACACCTTC
v_gene: TRBV14; j_gene: TRBJ1-6; abundance: .; d_gene: .; CDR3aa: CASSQEGLNRSYNSPLHF; CDR3nt: TGTGCCAGCAGCCAAGAGGGATTAAATCGCTCCTATAATTCACCCCTCCACTTT
v_gene: TRBV7-9; j_gene: TRBJ2-5; abundance: .; d_gene: TRBD2; CDR3aa: CASSLVLGGGETQYF; CDR3nt: TGTGCCAGCAGCTTAGTTTTGGGCGGGGGTGAGACCCAGTACTTC
v_gene: TRBV29-1; j_gene: TRBJ1-1; abundance: .; d_gene: TRBD1; CDR3aa: CSVRQGANTEAFF; CDR3nt: TGCAGCGTTAGACAGGGGGCGAACACTGAAGCTTTCTTT
v_gene: TRBV3-1/TRBV3-2; j_gene: TRBJ2-5; abundance: .; d_gene: TRBD2; CDR3aa: CASSQGGGWETQYF; CDR3nt: TGTGCCAGCAGCCAAGGCGGGGGGTGGGAGACCCAGTACTTC
v_gene: TRBV10-2; j_gene: TRBJ2-7; abundance: .; d_gene: .; CDR3aa: CASSESQLEQYF; CDR3nt: TGCGCCAGCAGTGAGTCACAGTTGGAGCAGTACTTC
v_gene: TRBV18; j_gene: TRBJ2-7; abundance: .; d_gene: TRBD2; CDR3aa: CASSQTAGTSSYEQYF; CDR3nt: TGTGCCAGCTCACAAACGGCCGGGACTAGCTCCTACGAGCAGTACTTC
v_gene: TRBV27; j_gene: TRBJ2-7; abundance: .; d_gene: .; CDR3aa: CASSSQGYEQYF; CDR3nt: TGTGCCAGCAGTTCTCAGGGCTACGAGCAGTACTTC
v_gene: TRBV2; j_gene: TRBJ1-2; abundance: .; d_gene: .; CDR3aa: CASSDAGPYGYTF; CDR3nt: TGTGCCAGCAGTGATGCAGGGCCCTATGGCTACACCTTC
v_gene: TRBV7-8; j_gene: TRBJ1-2; abundance: .; d_gene: TRBD1; CDR3aa: CASSLGDSSYGYTF; CDR3nt: TGTGCCAGCAGCTTAGGGGACAGCTCCTATGGCTACACCTTC
v_gene: TRBV18; j_gene: TRBJ1-2; abundance: .; d_gene: .; CDR3aa: CASSPSSGASYGYTF; CDR3nt: TGTGCCAGCTCACCATCCTCCGGGGCAAGTTATGGCTACACCTTC
v_gene: TRBV9; j_gene: TRBJ2-3; abundance: .; d_gene: .; CDR3aa: CASSQRGADTQYF; CDR3nt: TGTGCCAGCAGCCAAAGGGGGGCGGATACGCAGTATTTT
v_gene: TRBV9; j_gene: TRBJ1-2; abundance: .; d_gene: .; CDR3aa: CASSPQGGHGYTF; CDR3nt: TGTGCCAGCAGCCCGCAGGGAGGCCATGGCTACACCTTC
v_gene: TRBV7-7; j_gene: TRBJ2-1; abundance: .; d_gene: .; CDR3aa: CASSSPGSNEQFF; CDR3nt: TGTGCCAGCAGTTCCCCCGGGAGCAATGAGCAGTTCTTC
v_gene: TRBV15; j_gene: TRBJ1-2; abundance: .; d_gene: .; CDR3aa: CATSRAGDGNYGYTF; CDR3nt: TGTGCCACCAGCAGAGCCGGGGATGGGAACTATGGCTACACCTTC
v_gene: TRBV3-1/TRBV3-2; j_gene: TRBJ2-7; abundance: .; d_gene: .; CDR3aa: CASSQRVRPYEQYF; CDR3nt: TGTGCCAGCAGCCAAAGGGTAAGACCCTACGAGCAGTACTTC
v_gene: TRBV6-5; j_gene: TRBJ2-3; abundance: .; d_gene: .; CDR3aa: CASSSAWGDPTDTQYF; CDR3nt: TGTGCCAGCAGTTCCGCTTGGGGGGACCCCACAGATACGCAGTATTTT
v_gene: TRBV9; j_gene: TRBJ2-7; abundance: .; d_gene: .; CDR3aa: CASSVMSVNPYEQYF; CDR3nt: TGTGCCAGCAGCGTAATGTCGGTGAACCCCTACGAGCAGTACTTC
v_gene: TRBV7-7; j_gene: TRBJ2-2; abundance: once; d_gene: .; CDR3aa: CASSPVLRRGDNTGELFF; CDR3nt: TGTGCCAGCAGCCCAGTTCTTAGGCGGGGAGACAACACCGGGGAGCTGTTTTTT
v_gene: TRBV27; j_gene: TRBJ1-6; abundance: .; d_gene: TRBD1; CDR3aa: CASSFGDSTSPLHF; CDR3nt: TGTGCCAGCAGTTTTGGGGACAGTACTTCACCCCTCCACTTT
v_gene: TRBV5-1; j_gene: TRBJ2-7; abundance: once; d_gene: TRBD1; CDR3aa: CASRRTGVDEQYF; CDR3nt: TGCGCCAGCAGAAGGACAGGGGTCGACGAGCAGTACTTC
v_gene: TRBV28; j_gene: TRBJ2-3; abundance: .; d_gene: TRBD2; CDR3aa: CASSLFGGTKEDTQYF; CDR3nt: TGTGCCAGCAGTTTATTCGGGGGGACGAAAGAAGATACGCAGTATTTT
v_gene: TRBV3-1/TRBV3-2; j_gene: TRBJ2-1; abundance: .; d_gene: .; CDR3aa: CASSQDPGQTLSEQFF; CDR3nt: TGTGCCAGCAGCCAAGATCCCGGACAGACCTTGAGTGAGCAGTTCTTC
v_gene: TRBV4-2; j_gene: TRBJ1-1; abundance: .; d_gene: .; CDR3aa: CASSQDQENTEAFF; CDR3nt: TGTGCCAGCAGCCAAGATCAAGAGAACACTGAAGCTTTCTTT
v_gene: TRBV6-2/TRBV6-3; j_gene: TRBJ1-1; abundance: .; d_gene: .; CDR3aa: CASSSIRTEAFF; CDR3nt: TGTGCCAGCAGCTCAATAAGGACTGAAGCTTTCTTT
v_gene: TRBV4-3; j_gene: TRBJ1-1; abundance: .; d_gene: .; CDR3aa: CASSQAGEATEAFF; CDR3nt: TGCGCCAGCAGCCAAGCAGGGGAGGCCACTGAAGCTTTCTTT
v_gene: TRBV7-8; j_gene: TRBJ1-4; abundance: .; d_gene: .; CDR3aa: CASSPPGGTNEKLFF; CDR3nt: TGTGCCAGCAGTCCACCGGGGGGAACTAATGAAAAACTGTTTTTT
v_gene: TRBV18; j_gene: TRBJ1-1; abundance: .; d_gene: .; CDR3aa: CASSTANPLVANTEAFF; CDR3nt: TGTGCCAGCTCAACGGCCAACCCTTTAGTTGCAAACACTGAAGCTTTCTTT
v_gene: TRBV5-6; j_gene: TRBJ2-7; abundance: .; d_gene: .; CDR3aa: CASSLGDRTGYEQYF; CDR3nt: TGTGCCAGCAGCTTGGGGGACCGAACGGGATACGAGCAGTACTTC